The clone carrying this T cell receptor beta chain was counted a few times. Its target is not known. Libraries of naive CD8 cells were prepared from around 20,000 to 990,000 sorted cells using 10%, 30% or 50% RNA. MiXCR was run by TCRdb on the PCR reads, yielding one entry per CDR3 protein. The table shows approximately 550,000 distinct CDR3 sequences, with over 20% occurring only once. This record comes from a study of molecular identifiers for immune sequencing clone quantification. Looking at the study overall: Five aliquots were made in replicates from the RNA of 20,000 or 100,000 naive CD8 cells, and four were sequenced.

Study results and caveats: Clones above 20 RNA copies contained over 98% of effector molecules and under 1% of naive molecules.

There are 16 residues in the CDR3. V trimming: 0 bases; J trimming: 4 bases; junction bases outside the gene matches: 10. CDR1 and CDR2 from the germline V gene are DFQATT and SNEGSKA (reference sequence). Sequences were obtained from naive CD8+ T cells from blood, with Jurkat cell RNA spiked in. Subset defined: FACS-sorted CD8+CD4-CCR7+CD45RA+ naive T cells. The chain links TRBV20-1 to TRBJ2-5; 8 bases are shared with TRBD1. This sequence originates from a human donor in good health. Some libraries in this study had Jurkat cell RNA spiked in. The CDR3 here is CSARDDRGFVRETQYF. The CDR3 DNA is TGCAGTGCTAGAGATGACAGGGGATTTGTAAGAGAGACCCAGTACTTC.